Shown below are 29 T cell receptor beta chains from a single sample sequenced in a study of beta chain features in type 1 diabetes. Study-level findings and limits: Across all four CD4+ subsets, people with type 1 diabetes showed modestly shorter TCRB CDR3s.

These TCRs' antigens remain unknown. Expressed TCRB transcripts were sequenced, since all the RNA that had been isolated was reverse transcribed. The data were produced by immunoSEQ multiplex PCR, yet TCRdb's version contains in-frame clones alone and is incomplete. This sample has over 100,000 clones, with roughly 15% found just once. The sequenced sample was central memory CD4+ T cells from blood. The receptors here all came from a man aged 30 to 39 with type 1 diabetes.

This clone was observed a handful of times. This rearrangement joins TRBV6-5 to TRBJ1-1; weak D call: TRBD1 (5 bases). The V gene's germline CDR1 is MNHEY and CDR2 SVGAGI. The length of the CDR3 is 13 residues. Trimming took 7 bases from V and 0 from J, leaving 9 bases between them. The CDR3 sequence: CASMDTMNTEAFF. The CDR3 DNA is TGTGCCAGCATGGACACCATGAACACTGAAGCTTTCTTT.

The J gene is TRBJ1-6, the V gene TRBV7-2, with D maybe TRBD1 (6 bases). The V end was cut by 4 bases, the J end by 0 bases, with 16 bases between. The CDR3 contains 18 residues. The germline V gene encodes CDR1 SGHTA and CDR2 FQGNSA. DNA for the CDR3: TGTGCCAGCAGCTCTTCGACAGGCAGGAGCTCCTATAATTCACCCCTCCACTTT. Translating gives CASSSSTGRSSYNSPLHF.

This chain links TRBV29-1 with TRBJ2-5, with D perhaps matching TRBD2 (7 bases). From germline, CDR1 is SQVTM and CDR2 ANQGSEA. The CDR3 loop spans 15 amino acids. V was pared by 7 bases and J by 5 bases, with 23 bases between. The CDR3 DNA is TGCAGCGCCGAGGCCGGGGGGCTTCAGGGGGAGACCCAGTACTTC. Encoded protein: CSAEAGGLQGETQYF. The variable domain in full, completed from reference TRBV29-1 and TRBJ2-5, reads SAVISQKPSRDICQRGTSLTIQCQVDSQVTMMFWYRQQPGQSLTLIATANQGSEATYESGFVIDKFPISRPNLTFSTLTVSNMSPEDSSIYLCSAEAGGLQGETQYFGPGTRLLVL.

This clone was seen a few times. This CDR3 reads CSVKGVGNQPQHF. The DNA for the CDR3 is TGCAGCGTTAAGGGTGTGGGCAATCAGCCCCAGCATTTT. This chain links TRBV29-1 with TRBJ1-5; D gene uncertain. The CDR3 sequence is 13 residues long. The germline gives CDR1 SQVTM, CDR2 ANQGSEA. V was pared by 5 bases and J by 2 bases, with 10 bases between.

This clone ranks as medium-sized. The chain links TRBV11-3 to TRBJ2-3; no firm D call. V was trimmed by 1 base and J by 7 bases, leaving 6 bases between them. Germline-derived CDR1 and CDR2 are SGHNT and YENEEA. The CDR3 length is 12 residues. CDR3 amino acids: CASSLVIYTQYF. CDR3 sequence (DNA): TGTGCCAGCAGCTTAGTAATCTATACGCAGTATTTT.

The rearrangement uses TRBV27 and TRBJ2-5; D perhaps matches TRBD2 (6 bases). V lost 7 bases and J lost 2, with 14 bases in between. This CDR3 spans 14 amino acids. Germline CDR1 reads MNHEY; CDR2 reads SMNVEV (reference sequence). The CDR3 DNA sequence: TGTGCCAGCAATTCGGTGGGGGGACAAGAGACCCAGTACTTC. This gives the protein CASNSVGGQETQYF.

DNA of the CDR3: TGTGCCAGCAGCTTAGCTCCCAGACTAGCGGGGGGGCCCGGCAATGAGCAGTTCTTC. Translated, it gives CASSLAPRLAGGPGNEQFF. The chain has TRBV9 and TRBJ2-1; 14 bases line up with TRBD2. The CDR3 is 19 residues long. Germline V gene data show CDR1 as SGDLS and CDR2 as YYNGEE. Trimming cost V 4 bases and J 6 bases; bases outside gene matches: 15.

The table lists this clone with many counts. The rearrangement links TRBV2 to TRBJ2-4; D gene unclear. The CDR3 runs 12 residues. The germline CDR1 and CDR2 sequences are SNHLY and FYNNEI. Between the trimmed V and J ends, which lost 1 base and 15 bases, there was a span of 13 bases. The CDR3 region has the DNA TGTGCCAGCAGTGAAGTCCAGGAAGTACGGTACTTC. Protein: CASSEVQEVRYF.

V is TRBV5-6 and J is TRBJ2-5; 10 nucleotides line up with TRBD2. V shed 1 base, J shed 2 bases, and the junction held 2 bases outside the gene matches. Germline V gives CDR1 SGHDT, CDR2 YYEEEE. The CDR3 consists of 15 residues. In nucleotides, the CDR3 is TGTGCCAGCAGCTTGTATAGCGGGGGGCAAGAGACCCAGTACTTC. Translated, it gives CASSLYSGGQETQYF.

Note on this clone: At the DNA level, this CDR3 is encoded by other sequences in the same sample as well. V gene TRBV7-2 combines with J gene TRBJ2-5, with 9 positions matching TRBD1. This CDR3 region has 15 residues. Germline lookup yields CDR1 SGHTA and CDR2 FQGNSA. The V segment lost 1 base and the J segment 5 bases; nucleotides outside the gene matches: 5. The CDR3 loop reads CASSLDRGRGETQYF. In DNA form, the CDR3 reads TGTGCCAGCAGCTTAGACAGGGGGCGAGGGGAGACCCAGTACTTC.

V is TRBV5-1 and J is TRBJ2-2; the match to TRBD2 covers 7 bases. The J segment lost 3 bases and the V segment lost 4 bases, leaving 9 bases of the junction unmatched. The CDR3 contains 16 residues. Germline V gene sequence: CDR1 SGHRS, CDR2 YFSETQ. CDR3 amino acids: CASSLSGTTYTGELFF. Written as DNA, the CDR3 is TGCGCCAGCAGCCTCTCCGGGACTACCTACACCGGGGAGCTGTTTTTT.

This chain connects TRBV4-1 to TRBJ2-7, with TRBD2 matching 9 bases. The CDR3 is 17 residues long. Looked up from germline, CDR1 is MGHRA and CDR2 is YSYEKL. Trimming removed 3 bases from V and 2 bases from J; junction bases left unmatched: 11. CDR3 residues: CASSHVGRLAEAYEQYF. In nucleotides, the CDR3 is TGCGCCAGCAGCCACGTGGGACGACTAGCGGAGGCCTACGAGCAGTACTTC.

The chain is built from TRBV7-6 and TRBJ2-7, with 9 bases aligning to TRBD2. CDR1 and CDR2 (germline): SGHVS, FNYEAQ. The V segment lost 6 bases and the J segment 6 bases; nucleotides outside the gene matches: 6. The CDR3 length is 13 residues. CDR3 nucleotides: TGTGCCAGCAGTTCCGGGACTAGCAGCGAGCAGTACTTC. Protein: CASSSGTSSEQYF.

The J gene is TRBJ2-5, the V gene TRBV5-1, with 10 bases that match TRBD1. The better agreement between TRBJ2-7 and the DNA end casts doubt on the J call. This CDR3 region has 16 residues. In germline, CDR1 is SGHRS, CDR2 YFSETQ. The CDR3 protein is CASSPSTGGIKNEQYF. The CDR3 nucleotides are TGCGCCAGCAGCCCTTCGACAGGGGGCATTAAGAACGAGCAGTACTTC.

Only a few counts were recorded for this clone. The chain recombines TRBV25-1 with TRBJ2-2; D remains unclear. The CDR3 has 15 amino acids. The V end lost 6 bases, the J end lost 0 bases, and 11 bases lay between the germline ends. Germline values: CDR1 MGHDK, CDR2 SYGVNS. DNA for the CDR3: TGTGCCAGCAGCGGAGCGCCGACGAACACCGGGGAGCTGTTTTTT. It yields the protein CASSGAPTNTGELFF.

Here the CDR3 DNA reads TGTGCCAGTAGTTTCGACAGCAACTATGGCTACACCTTC. Protein sequence: CASSFDSNYGYTF. V usage is TRBV19 and J usage is TRBJ1-2; the D gene is possibly TRBD1 (5 bases). The CDR3 extends over 13 amino acids. Germline V gives CDR1 LNHDA, CDR2 SQIVND (reference sequence). The V end lost 5 bases, the J end lost 2 bases, and 9 bases lay between the germline ends. The whole variable domain, filled in from reference TRBV19 and TRBJ1-2, reads DGGITQSPKYLFRKEGQNVTLSCEQNLNHDAMYWYRQDPGQGLRLIYYSQIVNDFQKGDIAEGYSVSREKKESFPLTVTSAQKNPTAFYLCASSFDSNYGYTFGSGTRLTVV.

Many counts were recorded for this clone. The chain has TRBV2 and TRBJ1-1, with 8 bases fitting TRBD1. Unmatched junction bases numbered 3, after V lost 6 bases and J lost 0 bases. Germline CDR1 reads SNHLY; CDR2 reads FYNNEI. This CDR3 spans 14 amino acids. The CDR3, as DNA: TGTGCCAGCAGACCGGGACAGGTGAACACTGAAGCTTTCTTT. Translating it yields CASRPGQVNTEAFF.

The count of this clone is one. V gene TRBV5-1 combines with J gene TRBJ1-6; D not certain. CDR3 length: 16 amino acids. The V end lost 0 bases, the J end lost 3 bases, and 10 bases lay between the germline ends. Per the germline V gene, CDR1 is SGHRS and CDR2 is YFSETQ. CDR3 loop: CASSLEGRHYNSPLHF. Here the CDR3 DNA reads TGCGCCAGCAGCTTGGAAGGGCGACACTATAATTCACCCCTCCACTTT.

This clone was counted at least ten times. This chain connects TRBV4-1 to TRBJ1-3; D gene ambiguous. V was pared by 0 bases and J by 0 bases, with 12 bases between. This CDR3 has 17 residues. In germline, CDR1 is MGHRA, CDR2 YSYEKL. The CDR3 spells CASSQDASYLSGNTIYF. CDR3 DNA: TGCGCCAGCAGCCAAGACGCCTCCTACCTCTCTGGAAACACCATATATTTT.

V usage is TRBV6-5 and J usage is TRBJ1-2; TRBD1 aligns across 7 bases. Trimming cost V 2 bases and J 5 bases; bases outside gene matches: 8. Germline V lookup: CDR1 MNHEY, CDR2 SVGAGI. The CDR3 totals 15 residues. This chain's CDR3 is CASSYGGQSLYGYTF. The CDR3 region has the DNA TGTGCCAGCAGTTACGGGGGACAGAGCCTTTATGGCTACACCTTC.

The chain joins TRBV7-2 to TRBJ2-3; 10 bases are a match to TRBD2. This CDR3 is built from 16 residues. Germline CDR1 SGHTA, CDR2 FQGNSA. The V and J ends lost 4 bases and 2 bases, in that order; junction bases with no gene match: 6. In DNA form, the CDR3 reads TGTGCCAGCAGCTGGGCTAGCGGGGGCAACACAGATACGCAGTATTTT. Residues: CASSWASGGNTDTQYF.

The table lists this clone with a few counts. V gene TRBV6-6 combines with J gene TRBJ2-5, with 9 bases aligning to TRBD1. Trimming took 5 bases from V and 0 from J; bases not matched to a gene: 7. This CDR3 is built from 16 residues. Germline V gene sequence: CDR1 MNHNY, CDR2 SVGAGI (reference sequence). The CDR3 DNA is TGTGCCAGCAGTAAACAGGACAGGGGAAACCAAGAGACCCAGTACTTC. Translated, it gives CASSKQDRGNQETQYF.

This clone was counted a few times. The chain employs TRBV5-1 and TRBJ2-5, with 9 nucleotides matching TRBD2. The CDR3 totals 16 residues. Trimming at V came to 4 bases and at J to 0 bases, leaving 7 bases not matched to a gene. The germline CDR1 and CDR2 sequences are SGHRS and YFSETQ. Written as DNA, the CDR3 is TGCGCCAGCAGCACCGGGACTAGCTTGTACCAAGAGACCCAGTACTTC. Its translation is CASSTGTSLYQETQYF.

This clone turned up a few times. The genes are TRBV29-1 and TRBJ1-5; no clear D gene. The germline V gene encodes CDR1 SQVTM and CDR2 ANQGSEA. Deletions cut 2 bases from V and 4 bases from J, with 12 bases between. The CDR3 sequence is 14 residues long. The CDR3 protein is CSVEWPRGNQPQHF. The DNA for the CDR3 is TGCAGCGTTGAATGGCCCCGGGGAAATCAGCCCCAGCATTTT.

The chain uses TRBV7-2 and TRBJ1-2, with a tentative D call TRBD1 (5 bases). V lost 5 bases to trimming and J lost 4 bases, with 14 bases between them. Germline-derived CDR1 and CDR2 are SGHTA and FQGNSA. This CDR3 comprises 14 residues. CDR3 DNA sequence: TGTGCCAGCAGCGCCCGGGACGGCCCCTATGGCTACACCTTC. It specifies CASSARDGPYGYTF.

The chain recombines TRBV10-3 with TRBJ2-6, with 13 bases that match TRBD2. The J segment lost 2 bases and the V segment lost 4 bases, leaving 2 bases of the junction unmatched. Germline CDR1 ENHRY, CDR2 SYGVKD. The CDR3 runs 17 residues. This chain's CDR3 is CAISVGLAGAGANVLTF. The CDR3 region has the DNA TGTGCCATCAGTGTCGGACTAGCGGGGGCTGGGGCCAACGTCCTGACTTTC.

The rearrangement uses TRBV5-1 and TRBJ1-4; D gene uncertain. Deletions cut 0 bases from V and 0 bases from J, with 3 bases between. CDR1 is SGHRS and CDR2 is YFSETQ in the germline V gene. The CDR3 extends over 14 amino acids. The CDR3 DNA follows: TGCGCCAGCAGCTTGGGAACAACTAATGAAAAACTGTTTTTT. It codes for CASSLGTTNEKLFF. The entire variable domain, with the rest obtained from reference TRBV5-1 and TRBJ1-4, is as follows: KAGVTQTPRYLIKTRGQQVTLSCSPISGHRSVSWYQQTPGQGLQFLFEYFSETQRNKGNFPGRFSGRQFSNSRSEMNVSTLELGDSALYLCASSLGTTNEKLFFGSGTQLSVL.

The chain links TRBV7-6 to TRBJ2-3, with a tentative D call TRBD2 (6 bases). Germline V gene data show CDR1 as SGHVS and CDR2 as FNYEAQ. The ends were cut back, 9 bases at V and 5 bases at J, with 18 bases in the middle. The CDR3 is made up of 14 amino acids. CDR3 sequence reads: CASTPGLLKDTQYF. In DNA form, the CDR3 reads TGTGCCAGTACTCCGGGACTTTTAAAAGATACGCAGTATTTT.

Ten or more counts support this clone. The chain has TRBV6-5 and TRBJ2-7, with 7 nucleotides matching TRBD2. Germline-derived CDR1 and CDR2 are MNHEY and SVGAGI. With 5 bases clipped from V and 0 bases from J, the junction kept 7 bases outside the gene matches. This CDR3 has 15 residues. The CDR3 spells CASSLFSGPSYEQYF. CDR3 DNA sequence: TGTGCCAGCAGTCTCTTTAGCGGGCCCTCCTACGAGCAGTACTTC.